The 27 T cell receptor beta chains below come from one sample, sequenced in a study of vaccination effects on CD4 cells after COVID-19. The protocol was immunoSEQ multiplex PCR, while the TCRdb copy is restricted to in-frame clones and leaves out a portion. Among 20,000 to 25,000 clones, roughly 73% were seen once, and the ten largest hold approximately 10%. Having been cultured for 9 to 11 days, the cells underwent CD4+ T cell isolation. For these TCRs, the target antigens are not known. The specimen comprised CD4+ T cells from PBMCs cultured without peptide, sampled before COVID-19 vaccination. The receptors were gathered from a human donor who received a COVID-19 vaccine.

The V gene is TRBV5-1, the J gene TRBJ1-1; 8 bases map to TRBD1. The germline V gene encodes CDR1 SGHRS and CDR2 YFSETQ. Losses at the gene ends were 4 bases for V and 3 bases for J; bases not matched to a gene: 8. This CDR3 comprises 15 residues. The CDR3 coding sequence is TGCGCCAGCAGCAGTGGACAGGGTTCGGACACTGAAGCTTTCTTT. Translated: CASSSGQGSDTEAFF.

The chain links TRBV5-1 to TRBJ2-5, with D possibly matching TRBD2 (5 bases). Germline V gene sequence: CDR1 SGHRS, CDR2 YFSETQ. V dropped 4 bases and J dropped 5 bases, with 18 bases sitting between them. The CDR3 runs to 15 residues. For the CDR3, the DNA is TGCGCCAGCAGCCCTCAAGGGAGTGGGGATGAGACCCAGTACTTC. It encodes CASSPQGSGDETQYF.

The chain employs TRBV19 and TRBJ1-4, with D maybe TRBD1 (6 bases). Per the germline V gene, CDR1 is LNHDA and CDR2 is SQIVND (reference sequence). There are 14 residues in the CDR3. V was clipped by 10 bases and J by 7 bases, with 19 bases between them. The CDR3 sequence: CATATGMGTEKLFF. CDR3 DNA: TGTGCCACGGCCACAGGGATGGGTACTGAAAAACTGTTTTTT.

The J gene is TRBJ1-4, the V gene TRBV6-5, with 7 bases identical to TRBD1. This CDR3 contains 16 residues. Looked up from germline, CDR1 is MNHEY and CDR2 is SVGAGI. The junction had 10 bases not matched to a gene; V was cut back by 4 bases and J by 5 bases. The CDR3 loop reads CASSSPHRGGNEKLFF. CDR3 DNA sequence: TGTGCCAGCAGTTCCCCTCACAGGGGAGGGAATGAAAAACTGTTTTTT.

The CDR3 DNA reads TGTGCCAGTAGTAGATCGCCAAATGAAAAACTGTTTTTT. This translates into CASSRSPNEKLFF. The V and J genes are TRBV19 and TRBJ1-4; D uncertain. Germline V gives CDR1 LNHDA, CDR2 SQIVND (reference sequence). Deletions cut 4 bases from V and 5 bases from J, with 8 bases between. The CDR3 spans 13 residues.

J is TRBJ1-2 and V is TRBV15; D perhaps matches TRBD1 (5 bases). V lost 3 bases and J lost 8, with 19 bases in between. Germline V gene lookup returns CDR1 LNHNV and CDR2 YYDKDF (reference sequence). The CDR3 has 15 amino acids. CDR3 region: CATSRGRGLAPGYTF. CDR3 coding DNA: TGTGCCACCAGCAGGGGCCGGGGCCTGGCGCCGGGCTACACCTTC.

The chain employs TRBV5-1 and TRBJ1-1; D not resolved. This CDR3 region has 15 residues. In germline, CDR1 is SGHRS, CDR2 YFSETQ. V lost 4 bases, J lost 1 base, and 14 bases lay in between. The CDR3 coding sequence is TGCGCCAGCAGCCCCCGAGGCAGTTCGAACACTGAAGCTTTCTTT. As protein: CASSPRGSSNTEAFF.

The table lists this clone with a few counts. The chain couples TRBV20-1 to TRBJ2-3; D is undetermined. Germline V gives CDR1 DFQATT, CDR2 SNEGSKA (reference sequence). V was clipped by 6 bases and J by 7 bases, with 11 bases between them. CDR3 size: 11 residues. CDR3 nucleotide sequence: TGCAGTGCACCCGGACCCAATACGCAGTATTTT. Amino acids: CSAPGPNTQYF.

V usage is TRBV5-1 and J usage is TRBJ2-7; 7 bases are shared with TRBD1. Per germline, CDR1 SGHRS and CDR2 YFSETQ. Trimming took 4 bases from V and 3 from J; bases not matched to a gene: 16. The CDR3 runs 17 residues. The CDR3 sequence: CASSPGTANLRFYEQYF. The CDR3 coding sequence is TGCGCCAGCAGCCCGGGGACAGCCAACCTCCGCTTCTACGAGCAGTACTTC.

The gene calls are TRBV2 and TRBJ1-1; tentative D call: TRBD1 (6 bases). Trimming removed 8 bases at V and 2 bases at J, with 12 bases between. The CDR3 spans 13 residues. Germline CDR1 reads SNHLY; CDR2 reads FYNNEI. CDR3 DNA: TGTGCCAGCTGCAGGGGTTATAACACTGAAGCTTTCTTT. Its translation: CASCRGYNTEAFF.

In DNA form, the CDR3 reads TGTGCCAGCAGTTTAGAAGGGAATGAGCAGTTCTTC. It translates to CASSLEGNEQFF. The gene calls are TRBV27 and TRBJ2-1; the D is unclear. V was cut by 2 bases and J by 7 bases, with 6 bases left in between. In germline, CDR1 is MNHEY, CDR2 SMNVEV (reference sequence). CDR3 length: 12 residues.

This sequence joins TRBV7-9 and TRBJ2-1; 11 nucleotides line up with TRBD2. The CDR3 consists of 17 residues. Trimming cost V 6 bases and J 5 bases; bases outside gene matches: 12. CDR1 and CDR2 from the germline V gene are SEHNR and FQNEAQ (reference sequence). The CDR3 sequence: CASSYILTSGTHNEQFF. In DNA form, the CDR3 reads TGTGCCAGCAGTTATATATTGACTAGCGGGACCCACAATGAGCAGTTCTTC.

This sequence joins TRBV7-9 and TRBJ1-4; D remains ambiguous. V was cut by 3 bases and J by 2 bases, with 10 bases left in between. This CDR3 is 15 amino acids long. Looked up from germline, CDR1 is SEHNR and CDR2 is FQNEAQ (reference sequence). The CDR3 protein is CASSFGQATNEKLFF. As DNA, the CDR3 is TGTGCCAGCAGCTTCGGGCAGGCGACTAATGAAAAACTGTTTTTT.

This rearrangement joins TRBV4-1 to TRBJ1-2, with D unresolved. The CDR3 consists of 15 residues. V was pared by 1 base and J by 3 bases, with 12 bases between. Germline loops: CDR1 MGHRA, CDR2 YSYEKL. The CDR3 region has the DNA TGCGCCAGCAGCCAAGGTAGGCTTCGGGACTATGGCTACACCTTC. Protein product: CASSQGRLRDYGYTF.

As concerns this clone: Other DNA sequences within the sample encode an identical CDR3. The chain recombines TRBV18 with TRBJ1-2; D is unclear. The germline V and J ends were trimmed by 2 bases and 8 bases, with 12 bases remaining between them. This CDR3 spans 13 amino acids. Germline loops: CDR1 KGHSH, CDR2 LQKENI. The CDR3 sequence is CASSPSDTRGYTF. The DNA for the CDR3 is TGTGCCAGCTCACCAAGCGACACTAGGGGCTACACCTTC.

The rearrangement uses TRBV2 and TRBJ1-3; D is uncertain. Germline values: CDR1 SNHLY, CDR2 FYNNEI. Deletions cut 1 base from V and 0 bases from J, with 4 bases between. The CDR3 is 14 amino acids. The CDR3 bases are TGTGCCAGCAGTGAAGGGCTCTCTGGAAACACCATATATTTT. The encoded protein is CASSEGLSGNTIYF.

This chain joins TRBV30 and TRBJ2-5; the match to TRBD2 covers 12 bases. This CDR3 contains 17 residues. Trimming removed 3 bases from V and 2 bases from J; junction bases left unmatched: 10. Looked up from germline, CDR1 is GTSNPN and CDR2 is SVGIG (reference sequence). CDR3 amino acids: CAWRRGRTSGVQETQYF. CDR3 DNA sequence: TGTGCCTGGAGGCGGGGGCGGACTAGCGGGGTACAAGAGACCCAGTACTTC.

This clone appeared a single time. The genes are TRBV2 and TRBJ1-1; D is possibly TRBD1 (5 bases). There are 16 residues in the CDR3. Trimming left V 2 bases short and J 6 bases short, with 19 bases between. Germline CDR1 reads SNHLY; CDR2 reads FYNNEI. The CDR3 reads CASSEIYRGRAPEAFF. The CDR3 region has the DNA TGTGCCAGCAGTGAAATTTATAGGGGCAGGGCGCCTGAAGCTTTCTTT.

The chain links TRBV20-1 to TRBJ1-3, with D uncertain. Looked up from germline, CDR1 is DFQATT and CDR2 is SNEGSKA (reference sequence). The CDR3 spans 14 residues. Trimming left V 3 bases short and J 0 bases short, with 9 bases between. CDR3 in DNA: TGCAGTGCTAGTTACCCGAGCTCTGGAAACACCATATATTTT. It yields the protein CSASYPSSGNTIYF.

The chain has TRBV10-3 and TRBJ1-5; 8 bases line up with TRBD1. V trimming: 2 bases; J trimming: 5 bases; junction bases outside the gene matches: 8. CDR3 length equals 16 residues. The germline V gene encodes CDR1 ENHRY and CDR2 SYGVKD. The CDR3 protein is CAISEADRGPYQPQHF. The CDR3 DNA reads TGTGCCATCAGTGAGGCAGACAGGGGCCCGTATCAGCCCCAGCATTTT.

Only a few counts were recorded for this clone. The chain is built from TRBV18 and TRBJ1-1; no reliable D call. Trimming cost V 5 bases and J 1 base, with 11 bases left between them. Germline V gene sequence: CDR1 KGHSH, CDR2 LQKENI. The CDR3 has 14 residues. CDR3 in amino acids: CASSYQTENTEAFF. CDR3 coding DNA: TGTGCCAGCTCATACCAAACAGAGAACACTGAAGCTTTCTTT.

The chain couples TRBV30 to TRBJ1-1; no clear D. CDR1 and CDR2 from the germline V gene are GTSNPN and SVGIG (reference sequence). Trimming removed 0 bases at V and 5 bases at J, with 13 bases between. This CDR3 has 14 amino acids. CDR3 amino acids: CAWSVSPGRTEAFF. CDR3 nucleotides: TGTGCCTGGAGTGTAAGTCCGGGGAGGACTGAAGCTTTCTTT.

Written as DNA, the CDR3 is TGCGCCAGCAGCACGGGACCGCCGGACGGGATCGAGCAGTACTTC. Its protein is CASSTGPPDGIEQYF. The chain has TRBV5-1 and TRBJ2-7; D may be TRBD1 or TRBD2 (5 bases each). This CDR3 region has 15 residues. Trimming took 4 bases from V and 6 from J, leaving 20 bases between them. Germline lookup yields CDR1 SGHRS and CDR2 YFSETQ. Full variable domain (outside the CDR3, taken from reference TRBV5-1 and TRBJ2-7): KAGVTQTPRYLIKTRGQQVTLSCSPISGHRSVSWYQQTPGQGLQFLFEYFSETQRNKGNFPGRFSGRQFSNSRSEMNVSTLELGDSALYLCASSTGPPDGIEQYFGPGTRLTVT.

The chain recombines TRBV9 with TRBJ1-5, with a tentative D call TRBD1 (5 bases). This CDR3 spans 15 amino acids. Between the trimmed V and J ends, which lost 4 bases and 3 bases, there was a span of 14 bases. From germline, CDR1 is SGDLS and CDR2 YYNGEE. The CDR3, as DNA: TGTGCCAGCAGCTCTGGGGGGGGATACAATCAGCCCCAGCATTTT. Its protein is CASSSGGGYNQPQHF.

The chain joins TRBV5-4 to TRBJ2-5; 7 bases are a match to TRBD1. V gave up 4 bases and J gave up 4 bases; unmatched junction bases: 10. CDR3 size: 15 residues. Germline V gene lookup returns CDR1 SGHNT and CDR2 YYREEE (reference sequence). The CDR3 protein is CASSPRQGTGETQYF. Written as DNA, the CDR3 is TGTGCCAGCAGCCCCCGACAGGGAACAGGAGAGACCCAGTACTTC.

The rearrangement links TRBV6-5 to TRBJ1-1; no firm D call. V lost 5 bases and J lost 5, with 18 bases in between. This CDR3 has 15 residues. The germline CDR1 and CDR2 sequences are MNHEY and SVGAGI. The CDR3 region is CASSPIAKGTTEAFF. The CDR3 DNA reads TGTGCCAGCAGTCCGATTGCTAAGGGAACGACTGAAGCTTTCTTT.

This clone was counted a few times. This chain connects TRBV5-4 to TRBJ2-1; the D is unclear. The germline gives CDR1 SGHNT, CDR2 YYREEE (reference sequence). With 1 base removed from V and 10 bases from J, the gap between germline ends came to 6 bases. The CDR3 runs 11 residues. The CDR3 coding sequence is TGTGCCAGCAGCTTGTACAGCGAGCAGTTCTTC. It is translated as CASSLYSEQFF.